This T cell receptor (beta chain) was retrieved from a study of siplizumab effects on memory and regulatory T cells. Of note for this clone: What it binds is not known.

Study observations and caveats: The authors did not confirm suppressive function in proliferating Tregs from siplizumab cultures.

J gave up 4 bases and V 2 bases, and 3 bases lay outside the gene matches. The CDR3 extends over 15 amino acids. Germline lookup yields CDR1 MNHEY and CDR2 SMNVEV (reference sequence). Each sample had 95,000 to 100,000 TCR templates assayed. Clones were read by immunoSEQ multiplex PCR, and TCRdb kept only the in-frame ones, dropping some. In the table there are about 120,000 clones, 80% to 95% of which are singletons. The TCR sequence derives from a human donor in good health. Sequenced input: non-Treg CD4+ T cells sorted from blood. V gene TRBV27 combines with J gene TRBJ2-1; 9 bases line up with TRBD2. The CDR3 reads CASSLRRGGYNEQFF. CDR3 nucleotide sequence: TGTGCCAGCAGTTTACGGCGGGGGGGGTACAATGAGCAGTTCTTC.